Presented here are 7 T cell receptor beta chains from one specimen sequenced in a study of blood T cell repertoires in COVID-19 (TCRdb year 2020). The library relied on the immunoSEQ multiplex PCR assay. TCRdb mirrors the immuneACCESS table, restricted to in-frame sequences. Some clones are absent from its copies; in checked studies, under half trace to an unresolved V gene, and the reason for the others is unknown. Across this sample there are 300,000 or so clones, with 75% to 90% seen only once. The ten most abundant clones make up roughly 1.6% of the sample. Sequencing was carried out using peripheral blood. The source of these receptors is a middle-aged woman who had recovered from COVID-19.

V and J are TRBV3-1 (or the pseudogene TRBV3-2) and TRBJ1-5; perhaps TRBD1 as D (6 bases). The germline V gene has CDR1 LGHDT and CDR2 YNNKEL (reference sequence). This CDR3 comprises 17 residues. V lost 6 bases and J lost 2, with 20 bases in between. Here the CDR3 DNA reads TGTGCCAGCAGTTCCCACAGGGTACCATGGGGCAATCAGCCCCAGCATTTT. Translating it yields CASSSHRVPWGNQPQHF.

The chain has TRBV7-2 and TRBJ2-7; 8 bases line up with TRBD2. The CDR3 has 13 amino acids. With V trimmed by 4 bases and J by 12 bases, 11 bases remained unmatched. Germline CDR1 is SGHTA and CDR2 is FQGNSA. CDR3 nucleotides: TGTGCCAGCAGCTACGTTCTGAGCGGGGGTGCGTACTTC. This gives the protein CASSYVLSGGAYF.

CDR3 DNA: TGTGCCAGCGTCCTAGAGACAGGGGGCCACGAGCAGTACTTC. Its protein is CASVLETGGHEQYF. The chain combines TRBV2 with TRBJ2-7; 10 nucleotides agree with TRBD1. CDR3 length: 14 amino acids. Germline values: CDR1 SNHLY, CDR2 FYNNEI. The V gene end was trimmed by 8 bases and the J gene end by 5 bases; junction bases not matched to a gene: 9.

The sample holds one count of this clone. CDR3 sequence: CASSRTADTEAFF. The DNA for the CDR3 is TGTGCCAGCAGCCGGACAGCTGACACTGAAGCTTTCTTT. The chain combines TRBV11-3 with TRBJ1-1, with D perhaps TRBD1 (6 bases). This CDR3 spans 13 amino acids. V was cut by 5 bases and J by 3 bases, with 10 bases left in between. From germline, CDR1 is SGHNT and CDR2 YENEEA.

The CDR3 sequence: CAVREGYEQYF. Here the CDR3 DNA reads TGTGCCGTCAGGGAGGGGTACGAGCAGTACTTC. V and J are TRBV6-5 and TRBJ2-7; 7 positions match TRBD2. Looked up from germline, CDR1 is MNHEY and CDR2 is SVGAGI. The CDR3 loop spans 11 amino acids. J lost 4 bases, V lost 11 bases, and 5 bases had no gene match.

This clone was seen just once. The chain links TRBV9 to TRBJ2-5, with TRBD2 identical over 8 bases. Germline V gene lookup returns CDR1 SGDLS and CDR2 YYNGEE. The CDR3 runs to 16 residues. V lost 0 bases and J lost 0; bases outside the gene matches: 4. The CDR3 DNA is TGTGCCAGCAGCGTAGCGGGGGGGACCCACCAAGAGACCCAGTACTTC. Translating gives CASSVAGGTHQETQYF. The full variable domain, its missing parts supplied by reference TRBV9 and TRBJ2-5, is DSGVTQTPKHLITATGQRVTLRCSPRSGDLSVYWYQQSLDQGLQFLIQYYNGEERAKGNILERFSAQQFPDLHSELNLSSLELGDSALYFCASSVAGGTHQETQYFGPGTRLLVL.

The chain combines TRBV3-1 (or the pseudogene TRBV3-2) with TRBJ2-5, with TRBD2 matching 13 bases. Per germline, CDR1 LGHDT and CDR2 YNNKEL (reference sequence). The junction had 5 bases not matched to a gene; V was cut back by 5 bases and J by 5 bases. CDR3 length: 15 amino acids. CDR3 protein: CASSLLAGGQETQYF. Here the CDR3 DNA reads TGTGCCAGCAGCTTACTAGCGGGGGGGCAGGAGACCCAGTACTTC.